The 25 T cell receptor beta chains listed next were all sequenced from one sample in a study of T cells in localized non-small cell lung cancer. Profiling relied on immunoSEQ multiplex PCR, and the TCRdb table lists in-frame clones only, not all of them. The table records 35,000 to 45,000 clones, around 87% of them present only once. The sequences come from peripheral blood, collected before any cancer treatment. The receptors come from a woman aged 18-49 years with stage III lung adenocarcinoma.

This clone was observed a few times. Other DNA sequences in this sample translate to the same CDR3. The gene calls are TRBV11-2 and TRBJ2-7; D not resolved. Germline V gene data show CDR1 as SGHAT and CDR2 as FQNNGV. Deletions cut 3 bases from V and 0 bases from J, with 6 bases between. The CDR3 is 13 residues long. In DNA, the CDR3 is TGTGCCAGCAGCTTGCAAACCTCCTACGAGCAGTACTTC. Translated, it gives CASSLQTSYEQYF.

This chain joins TRBV6-5 and TRBJ2-7; D is unresolved. V lost 6 bases and J 0 bases, leaving 9 bases between the germline ends. Germline V lookup: CDR1 MNHEY, CDR2 SVGAGI. There are 13 residues in the CDR3. CDR3 amino acids: CASRDASSYEQYF. CDR3 sequence (DNA): TGTGCCAGCAGGGATGCTTCCTCCTACGAGCAGTACTTC.

The CDR3 nucleotides are TGTGCCAGCAGCTCTCGGGCAGGGGGGGGCAATGAGCAGTTCTTC. Encoded protein: CASSSRAGGGNEQFF. The chain employs TRBV7-2 and TRBJ2-1; D may match TRBD1 or TRBD2 (7 bases each). The CDR3 has 15 amino acids. Trimming removed 4 bases at V and 6 bases at J, with 16 bases between. Germline CDR1 SGHTA, CDR2 FQGNSA.

This rearrangement joins TRBV19 to TRBJ1-2, with 11 bases lining up with TRBD1. Trimming at V came to 3 bases and at J to 0 bases, leaving 6 bases not matched to a gene. Germline assignment: CDR1 LNHDA and CDR2 SQIVND (reference sequence). The CDR3 length is 17 residues. This CDR3 reads CASSIRTGGTSNYGYTF. DNA for the CDR3: TGTGCCAGTAGTATCCGGACAGGGGGCACGTCTAACTATGGCTACACCTTC.

This sequence joins TRBV5-4 and TRBJ1-6, with D possibly being TRBD1 (5 bases). The CDR3 covers 16 residues. V lost 4 bases to trimming and J lost 7 bases, with 18 bases between them. The germline V gene has CDR1 SGHNT and CDR2 YYREEE (reference sequence). In DNA, the CDR3 is TGTGCCAGCAGCCCGGGGGGGGTCGGCGCGAATTCACCCCTCCACTTT. Protein: CASSPGGVGANSPLHF. Based on the CDR3 plus reference TRBV5-4 and TRBJ1-6, the full variable domain is ETGVTQSPTHLIKTRGQQVTLRCSSQSGHNTVSWYQQALGQGPQFIFQYYREEENGRGNFPPRFSGLQFPNYSSELNVNALELDDSALYLCASSPGGVGANSPLHFGNGTRLTVT.

The gene calls are TRBV6-5 and TRBJ1-2, with 7 nucleotides matching TRBD1. The length of the CDR3 is 15 residues. V dropped 6 bases and J dropped 3; count of bases not matched to a gene: 10. Germline V gene data show CDR1 as MNHEY and CDR2 as SVGAGI. CDR3 bases: TGTGCCAGCAGACACCGACAGGGTTCTCACTATGGCTACACCTTC. Protein product: CASRHRQGSHYGYTF.

The chain links TRBV28 to TRBJ2-7; weak D call: TRBD2 (5 bases). V was shortened by 5 bases and J by 0 bases, with 11 bases between the two germline ends. Germline V CDR1 and CDR2: MDHEN, SYDVKM. The CDR3 consists of 14 residues. CDR3 nucleotide sequence: TGTGCCAGCAGTCTTGAGGGCTCCTCCTACGAGCAGTACTTC. Protein: CASSLEGSSYEQYF.

The V call is TRBV5-1, the J call TRBJ1-2; D is unclear. CDR1 and CDR2 from the germline V gene are SGHRS and YFSETQ. The V end lost 4 bases, the J end lost 2 bases, and 9 bases lay between the germline ends. The CDR3 length is 13 residues. In nucleotides, the CDR3 is TGCGCCAGCAGCGATCAGGTGAACTATGGCTACACCTTC. Translated, it gives CASSDQVNYGYTF. The full variable domain, with the rest looked up from reference TRBV5-1 and TRBJ1-2, is KAGVTQTPRYLIKTRGQQVTLSCSPISGHRSVSWYQQTPGQGLQFLFEYFSETQRNKGNFPGRFSGRQFSNSRSEMNVSTLELGDSALYLCASSDQVNYGYTFGSGTRLTVV.

The chain recombines TRBV5-1 with TRBJ2-2; 7 bases match TRBD2. Trimming cost V 2 bases and J 1 base; bases outside gene matches: 5. The CDR3 sequence is 16 residues long. Germline CDR1 and CDR2: SGHRS and YFSETQ. CDR3 residues: CASSFRPGGNTGELFF. As DNA, the CDR3 is TGCGCCAGCAGCTTCCGTCCGGGAGGGAACACCGGGGAGCTGTTTTTT.

V is TRBV19 and J is TRBJ2-1; maybe TRBD2 (7 bases). There are 18 residues in the CDR3. Trimming pared 6 bases from V and 2 bases from J, leaving 23 bases between. Germline V gene sequence: CDR1 LNHDA, CDR2 SQIVND (reference sequence). CDR3 DNA: TGTGCCAGTAGGGAGTTTGGTATTTCGGGGGGCCCCTACAATGAGCAGTTCTTC. Translated: CASREFGISGGPYNEQFF.

The chain links TRBV11-2 to TRBJ2-7, with no clear D. V was cut by 5 bases and J by 3 bases, with 20 bases left in between. Germline V CDR1 and CDR2: SGHAT, FQNNGV. The CDR3 sequence is 16 residues long. The DNA for the CDR3 is TGTGCCAGCAGCCCAGCCATCTCACTCACAGACTACGAGCAGTACTTC. Translated: CASSPAISLTDYEQYF.

CDR3 amino acids: CASSSQGNYNSPLHF. CDR3 sequence (DNA): TGTGCCAGCAGCTCTCAGGGGAACTATAATTCACCCCTCCACTTT. V gene TRBV4-2 combines with J gene TRBJ1-6; D perhaps matches TRBD1 (6 bases). Germline loops: CDR1 LGHNA, CDR2 YNFKEQ. Trimming removed 5 bases from V and 3 bases from J, with 11 bases in between. This CDR3 region has 15 residues.

This chain uses TRBV29-1 with TRBJ2-7, with D tentatively TRBD2 (5 bases). V shed 7 bases and J shed 7 bases, with 17 bases lying between them. Germline CDR1 SQVTM, CDR2 ANQGSEA. The CDR3 length is 12 residues. Written as DNA, the CDR3 is TGCAGCGGGGGTAATGGCCCGGGGGAGCAGTACTTC. This encodes CSGGNGPGEQYF.

The chain has TRBV6-5 and TRBJ1-2; D is unclear. This CDR3 contains 13 residues. Germline values: CDR1 MNHEY, CDR2 SVGAGI. The ends were cut back, 4 bases at V and 3 bases at J, with 9 bases in the middle. The CDR3 reads CASSLAPDYGYTF. The CDR3 bases are TGTGCCAGCAGTTTGGCCCCAGACTATGGCTACACCTTC.

The J gene is TRBJ2-7, the V gene TRBV2; TRBD1 matches 8 bases. J gave up 2 bases and V 9 bases, and 12 bases lay outside the gene matches. The CDR3 totals 15 residues. Germline values: CDR1 SNHLY, CDR2 FYNNEI. For the CDR3, the DNA is TGTGCCAGTAGGACAGGGATTATACCTCCCTACGAGCAGTACTTC. Encoded protein: CASRTGIIPPYEQYF.

The chain links TRBV15 to TRBJ2-2, with a tentative D call TRBD1 (5 bases). CDR1 and CDR2 (germline): LNHNV, YYDKDF (reference sequence). The CDR3 length is 17 residues. Trimming stripped 0 bases from V and 4 bases from J, with 15 bases between. DNA for the CDR3: TGTGCCACCAGCAGAGACCCAGGTGCAGGGATCACCGGGGAGCTGTTTTTT. It is translated as CATSRDPGAGITGELFF.

The chain joins TRBV5-6 to TRBJ1-1, with D unclear. Germline CDR1 reads SGHDT; CDR2 reads YYEEEE. The CDR3 consists of 14 residues. V was cut by 0 bases and J by 1 base, with 7 bases left in between. DNA for the CDR3: TGTGCCAGCAGCTTGGCCTCCAAGAACACTGAAGCTTTCTTT. Encoded protein: CASSLASKNTEAFF.

The rearrangement uses TRBV7-3 and TRBJ2-7, with 10 nucleotides matching TRBD1. Trimming removed 5 bases from V and 4 bases from J; junction bases left unmatched: 8. The germline gives CDR1 SGHTA, CDR2 FQGTGA. The CDR3 spans 15 residues. The CDR3 loop is CASSAGTGEGYEQYF. The CDR3 DNA sequence: TGTGCCAGCAGCGCAGGGACAGGGGAAGGTTACGAGCAGTACTTC.

This clone appeared a single time. The V and J genes are TRBV7-2 and TRBJ2-5, with D unresolved. The CDR3 has 14 amino acids. The V and J ends lost 4 bases and 3 bases respectively, with 12 bases between them. Germline assignment: CDR1 SGHTA and CDR2 FQGNSA. The CDR3 here is CASSSEYGEETQYF. The CDR3 coding sequence is TGTGCCAGCAGCTCCGAGTACGGTGAAGAGACCCAGTACTTC.

This clone has a handful of counts. The chain carries TRBV2 and TRBJ1-3, with 8 positions matching TRBD1. CDR3 size: 15 residues. Germline trimming cut 5 bases from V and 5 bases from J; bases unmatched to any gene: 8. CDR1 is SNHLY and CDR2 is FYNNEI in the germline V gene. The CDR3 region has the DNA TGTGCCAGCAGTCCCGGACAGGGAAATAGAAACACCATATATTTT. Protein sequence: CASSPGQGNRNTIYF. Looking up the rest from reference TRBV2 and TRBJ1-3 gives the full variable domain: EPEVTQTPSHQVTQMGQEVILRCVPISNHLYFYWYRQILGQKVEFLVSFYNNEISEKSEIFDDQFSVERPDGSNFTLKIRSTKLEDSAMYFCASSPGQGNRNTIYFGEGSWLTVV.

The rearrangement links TRBV5-6 to TRBJ1-2, with D hard to call. The CDR3 is 13 amino acids. The V end lost 3 bases, the J end lost 3 bases, and 9 bases lay between the germline ends. From germline, CDR1 is SGHDT and CDR2 YYEEEE. The CDR3 reads CASSWTDDYGYTF. Written as DNA, the CDR3 is TGTGCCAGCAGCTGGACGGACGACTATGGCTACACCTTC.

This clone was found a few times. V gene TRBV14 combines with J gene TRBJ2-1, with D perhaps matching TRBD1 (5 bases). Per germline, CDR1 SGHDN and CDR2 FVKESK. V lost 1 base and J lost 0, with 13 bases in between. The CDR3 length is 17 residues. Here the CDR3 reads CASSQAWGRTSYNEQFF. The CDR3 nucleotides are TGTGCCAGCAGCCAAGCTTGGGGCCGAACCTCCTACAATGAGCAGTTCTTC.

The CDR3 sequence is CASSRAQAYEQYF. The CDR3 DNA reads TGCGCCAGCAGCCGGGCCCAAGCCTACGAGCAGTACTTC. The chain is built from TRBV4-1 and TRBJ2-7, with D uncertain. V dropped 4 bases and J dropped 2 bases, with 9 bases sitting between them. In germline, CDR1 is MGHRA, CDR2 YSYEKL. The CDR3 covers 13 residues.

The rearrangement links TRBV19 to TRBJ2-1; tentatively, D is TRBD2 (5 bases). Between the trimmed V and J ends, which lost 1 base and 0 bases, there was a span of 13 bases. Germline V gives CDR1 LNHDA, CDR2 SQIVND (reference sequence). This CDR3 has 17 residues. CDR3 in amino acids: CASSIGIGGHSYNEQFF. The CDR3, as DNA: TGTGCCAGTAGTATAGGAATCGGCGGGCACTCCTACAATGAGCAGTTCTTC.

The chain carries TRBV7-2 and TRBJ2-3; D gene uncertain. Germline V gene sequence: CDR1 SGHTA, CDR2 FQGNSA. Trimming cost V 3 bases and J 4 bases, with 8 bases left between them. This CDR3 spans 13 amino acids. The CDR3 sequence: CASSLQKPDTQYF. The CDR3 bases are TGTGCCAGCAGCTTGCAGAAACCAGATACGCAGTATTTT.